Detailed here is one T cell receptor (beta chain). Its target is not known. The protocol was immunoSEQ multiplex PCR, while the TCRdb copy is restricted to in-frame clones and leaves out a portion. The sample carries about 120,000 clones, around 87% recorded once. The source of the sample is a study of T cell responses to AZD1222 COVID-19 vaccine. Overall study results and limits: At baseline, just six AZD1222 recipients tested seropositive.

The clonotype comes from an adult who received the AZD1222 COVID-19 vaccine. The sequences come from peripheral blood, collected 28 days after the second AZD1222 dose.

In DNA form, the CDR3 reads TGTGCCAGCAGCCCGCACAGGGGGAGCACAGATACGCAGTATTTT. This encodes CASSPHRGSTDTQYF. The chain joins TRBV11-2 to TRBJ2-3, with 8 bases fitting TRBD1. Trimming took 5 bases from V and 0 from J; bases not matched to a gene: 4. CDR3 length: 15 amino acids. Germline V gene sequence: CDR1 SGHAT, CDR2 FQNNGV. Based on the CDR3 plus reference TRBV11-2 and TRBJ2-3, the full variable domain is EAGVAQSPRYKIIEKRQSVAFWCNPISGHATLYWYQQILGQGPKLLIQFQNNGVVDDSQLPKDRFSAERLKGVDSTLKIQPAKLEDSAVYLCASSPHRGSTDTQYFGPGTRLTVL.